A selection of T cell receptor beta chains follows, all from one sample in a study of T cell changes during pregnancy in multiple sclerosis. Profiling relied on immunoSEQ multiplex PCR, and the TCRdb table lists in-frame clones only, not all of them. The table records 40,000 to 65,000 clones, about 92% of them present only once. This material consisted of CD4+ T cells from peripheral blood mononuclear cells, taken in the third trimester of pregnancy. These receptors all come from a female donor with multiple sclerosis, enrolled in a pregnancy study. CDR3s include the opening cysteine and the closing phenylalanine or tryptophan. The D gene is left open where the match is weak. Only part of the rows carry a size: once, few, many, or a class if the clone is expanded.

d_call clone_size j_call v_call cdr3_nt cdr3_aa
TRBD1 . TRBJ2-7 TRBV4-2 TGTGCCAGCAGCCAAGGGACAGGGGAACCCTACGAGCAGTACTTC CASSQGTGEPYEQYF
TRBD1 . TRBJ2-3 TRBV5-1 TGCGCCAGCAGCTTGCCAGGGGGCATAGATACGCAGTATTTT CASSLPGGIDTQYF
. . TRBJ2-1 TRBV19 TGTGCCAGTAGTATAGACCCCACGGTTGAGCAGTTCTTC CASSIDPTVEQFF
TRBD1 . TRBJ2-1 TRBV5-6 TGTGCCAGCAGCCCCGGGACAGGGGGCACTGAGCAGTTCTTC CASSPGTGGTEQFF
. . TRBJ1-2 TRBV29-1 TGCAGCGTTGAGGGGGCAACCTATGGCTACACCTTC CSVEGATYGYTF
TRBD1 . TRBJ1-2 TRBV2 TGTGCCAGCAGCCTTGGGACAGGGGCCGTGGGTAACTATGGCTACACCTTC CASSLGTGAVGNYGYTF
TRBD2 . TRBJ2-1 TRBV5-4 TGTGCCAGCATCCCGACTAGCGGGAGTAACAATGAGCAGTTCTTC CASIPTSGSNNEQFF
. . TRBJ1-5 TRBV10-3 TGTGCCATCAGTGGCGGAGGGGAGGCCTATCAGCCCCAGCATTTT CAISGGGEAYQPQHF
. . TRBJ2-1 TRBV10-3 TGTGCCATCAGTGAGTCTGCGGGGTCAAATGAGCAGTTCTTC CAISESAGSNEQFF
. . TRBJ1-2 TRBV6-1 TGTGCCAGCAGTGAAGCCGTTTACTATGGCTACACCTTC CASSEAVYYGYTF
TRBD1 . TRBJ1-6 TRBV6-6 TGTGCCAGCAGTTACGGACAGGGTACCGGACCCCTCCACTTT CASSYGQGTGPLHF
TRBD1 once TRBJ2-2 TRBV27 TGTGCCAGCAGTTGGGGGAAGACAGGGGTCGCCGGGGAGCTGTTTTTT CASSWGKTGVAGELFF
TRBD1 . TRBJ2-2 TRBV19 TGTGCCAGTTCGGACAGGGCTAACACCGGGGAGCTGTTTTTT CASSDRANTGELFF
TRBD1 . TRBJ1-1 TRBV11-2 TGTGCCAGCAGCCTCCTTGGCAGGGGGAGAGGAAACACTGAAGCTTTCTTT CASSLLGRGRGNTEAFF
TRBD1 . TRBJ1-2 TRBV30 TGTGCCTGGAGAGCTATCGGCGGGACAGGGTACTATGGCTACACCTTC CAWRAIGGTGYYGYTF
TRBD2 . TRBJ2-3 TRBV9 TGTGCCAGCAGCGAGCAGGGACTAGCCGGCACAGATACGCAGTATTTT CASSEQGLAGTDTQYF
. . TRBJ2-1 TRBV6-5 TGTGCCAGCAGTTACTCGAGGCCCTCTCCAGAGCAGTTCTTC CASSYSRPSPEQFF
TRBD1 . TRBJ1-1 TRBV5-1 TGCGCCAGCAGCGTGGACAGGGAAAACACTGAAGCTTTCTTT CASSVDRENTEAFF
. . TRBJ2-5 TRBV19 TGTGCCAGTAGTATAGATCTAGGGGTTTCGGAGACCCAGTACTTC CASSIDLGVSETQYF
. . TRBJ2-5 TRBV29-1 TGCAGCGTTTCAGGGTGGGGCCAAGAGACCCAGTACTTC CSVSGWGQETQYF
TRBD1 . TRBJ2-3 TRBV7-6 TGTGCCAGCAGCGCAACCGCGGGACAGGGGCTGGGAGATACGCAGTATTTT CASSATAGQGLGDTQYF
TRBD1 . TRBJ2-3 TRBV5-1 TGCGCCAGCAGCTATAGACAGGGGGGCACAGATACGCAGTATTTT CASSYRQGGTDTQYF
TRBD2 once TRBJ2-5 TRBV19 TGTGCCAGTAGTATAGTTGGGACTAGCGATGAGACCCAGTACTTC CASSIVGTSDETQYF
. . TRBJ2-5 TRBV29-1 TGCAGCGCCGCCGGTTTCCAAGAGACCCAGTACTTC CSAAGFQETQYF
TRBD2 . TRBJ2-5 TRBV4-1 TGCGCCAGCAGCCAAGATGTCGGCGGGGGGGCCCAAGAGACCCAGTACTTC CASSQDVGGGAQETQYF
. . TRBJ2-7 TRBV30 TGTGCCTGGAGTAGGGGGGGCGAGCAGTACTTC CAWSRGGEQYF
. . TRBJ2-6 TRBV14 TGTGCCAGCAGTTCGAGCTCTGGGGCCAACGTCCTGACTTTC CASSSSSGANVLTF
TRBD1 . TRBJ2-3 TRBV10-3 TGTGCCATCAGTGGCAGGGGGTTTAGCACAGATACGCAGTATTTT CAISGRGFSTDTQYF
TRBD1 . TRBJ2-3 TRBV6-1 TGTGCCAGCAGTGAAAGCCAGGGCAGGACAGGTACGCAGTATTTT CASSESQGRTGTQYF
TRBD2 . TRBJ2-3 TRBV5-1 TGCGCCAGCAGCTTGGGTCAGAGCGGGGACACAGATACGCAGTATTTT CASSLGQSGDTDTQYF
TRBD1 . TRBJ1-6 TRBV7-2 TGTGCCAGCAGCTCACAGGGGGCTGATTCACCCCTCCACTTT CASSSQGADSPLHF
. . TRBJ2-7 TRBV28 TGTGCCAGCAACAACGGAAGAGGATCCTACGAGCAGTACTTC CASNNGRGSYEQYF
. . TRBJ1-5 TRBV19 TGTGCCAGTAGCTTCTCAGGGAGCGGGCAGCCCCAGCATTTT CASSFSGSGQPQHF
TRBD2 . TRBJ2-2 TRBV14 TGTGCCAGCAGCCCCAGACTAGCGCCCGCCGGGGAGCTGTTTTTT CASSPRLAPAGELFF
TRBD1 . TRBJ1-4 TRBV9 TGTGCCAGCAGCTCGGGACAGGCAGCGTATGAAAAACTGTTTTTT CASSSGQAAYEKLFF
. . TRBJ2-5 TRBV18 TGTGCCAGCTCCCTAGAAGAGACCCAGTACTTC CASSLEETQYF
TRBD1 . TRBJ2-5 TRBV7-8 TGTGCCAGCAGCTTAGTCGTGACAGGGGGAGAGACCCAGTACTTC CASSLVVTGGETQYF
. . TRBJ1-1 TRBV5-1 TGCGCCAGCGGGGAGGGAGGAGGAAAAACTGAAGCTTTCTTT CASGEGGGKTEAFF
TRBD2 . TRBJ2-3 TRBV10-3 TGTGCCATCAGTGAGTCAAAGGCGGGAGCAGATACGCAGTATTTT CAISESKAGADTQYF
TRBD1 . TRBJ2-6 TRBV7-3 TGTGCCAGCAGCTTCGGGACAGGGCTCCCTGGGGCCAACGTCCTGACTTTC CASSFGTGLPGANVLTF
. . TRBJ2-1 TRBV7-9 TGTGCCAGCAGCCCCTTCAATGAGCAGTTCTTC CASSPFNEQFF
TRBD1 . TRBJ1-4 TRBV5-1 TGCGCCAGCAGCTTATCCGGGACAGTCAATGAAAAACTGTTTTTT CASSLSGTVNEKLFF
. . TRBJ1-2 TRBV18 TGTGCCAGCTCACCATTGGAGGGCACACCCTATGGCTACACCTTC CASSPLEGTPYGYTF
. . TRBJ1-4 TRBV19 TGTGCCAGTGAGGACAGCCCTAATGAAAAACTGTTTTTT CASEDSPNEKLFF
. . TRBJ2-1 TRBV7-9 TGTGCCAGCAGTAGACGAGGACAACCCACCTACAATGAGCAGTTCTTC CASSRRGQPTYNEQFF
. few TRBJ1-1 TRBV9 TGTGCCAGCAGCGCGACAGGCAGATACACTGAAGCTTTCTTT CASSATGRYTEAFF
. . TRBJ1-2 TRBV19 TGTGCCAGTAGTACCAGGGTTGGCTACACCTTC CASSTRVGYTF
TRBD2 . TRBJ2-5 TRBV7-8 TGTGCCAGCACCCCGGGAAGACTAGCGGGAGCCCCAGGGGAGACCCAGTACTTC CASTPGRLAGAPGETQYF